This T cell receptor (beta chain) derives from a study of T-cell memory formation after mild COVID-19. The overall study: The TCR clusters were mostly specific to one donor. Study results and limitations: Memory cells collected pre-infection included some clones that later responded, suggesting cross-reactive memory joined.

This clonotype showed up many times. Its antigen is not identified. This CDR3 is built from 16 residues. Trimming shortened V by 5 bases and J by 2 bases, and 15 bases separated the two germline ends. Germline CDR1 is SEHNR and CDR2 is FQNEAQ (reference sequence). The 5'RACE method, run with constant-segment primers, produced TCR alpha and TCR beta cDNA libraries (carrying sample barcodes and UMIs). TCRdb passed the 5' RACE reads through MiXCR, listing each CDR3 protein once. The repertoire includes tens of thousands of distinct CDR3 sequences, over 6.5% of them detected once, and about 0.8% sits in the top ten.

The sequencing input was PBMCs or a T cell subset sorted from them (not recorded which). This receptor was identified in an adult who had mild COVID-19 (a few samples of this study predate the infection). Cell type and time point are not known. The V and J genes are TRBV7-9 and TRBJ2-2, with D possibly being TRBD2 (5 bases). CDR3 sequence reads: CASSPSPRRNTGELFF. The CDR3 DNA is TGTGCCAGCAGCCCTAGCCCCAGAAGAAACACCGGGGAGCTGTTTTTT.